This record concerns one T cell receptor (beta chain) sequence. The antigen is unknown. Germline V gene data show CDR1 as SGHVS and CDR2 as FNYEAQ. Trimming removed 1 base at V and 7 bases at J, with 14 bases between. The CDR3 sequence is 14 residues long. The record originates from a study of cytomegalovirus exposure and HLA in healthy donors. Looking at the study overall: Earlier results showed roughly 110 million unique TCR beta sequences derived from some 180 million T cells.

Points from the study as a whole: As confirmed in vitro, a few CMV-associated chains were specific for CMV antigens. Some V segments, TRBV6-2 and TRBV6-3 among them, were indistinguishable and were therefore excluded.

PCR primers comprised 60 Vbeta and 13 Jbeta primers. Original processing notes: Roughly 9.9 million shared chains were among the 60 million to 80 million unique TCR beta chains that a later analysis counted. Assay: immunoSEQ multiplex PCR; the TCRdb copy retains only in-frame clones and omits some. V, J and clone size are those of that table, while D and trimming were read from the DNA. Of a few hundred thousand clones listed, nearly 80% were seen once; the top ten hold around 1.8%. The sequence was collected from a man aged 18 to 30 in good health and CMV-seronegative. The chain is built from TRBV7-6 and TRBJ2-7; TRBD2 is a possible D gene (6 bases). What was sequenced was PBMCs. The CDR3 sequence is CASSLEKGRREQYF. The DNA of the CDR3 is TGTGCCAGCAGCTTAGAGAAAGGGAGGAGAGAGCAGTACTTC.